This TCR beta chain was profiled in a study of Graves' ophthalmopathy and Graves' hyperthyroidism. Study context: Cases classed as stable hyperthyroidism had no ophthalmopathy within 18 months of follow-up.

Researchers took RNA transcripts and amplified TCR beta CDR3 regions from them. Second-round multiplex PCR came after a first-round RT-PCR that employed HTBI primers. Each CDR3 protein is one row after TCRdb ran MiXCR on the multiplex PCR reads. The sample has 1 million to 1.3 million distinct CDR3 sequences; approximately 35% are singletons. Germline CDR1 is DFQATT and CDR2 is SNEGSKA (reference sequence). CDR3 length equals 12 residues. V was pared by 7 bases and J by 6 bases, with 15 bases between. The table lists this clonotype with many counts. The sequence came from an adult man with Graves' hyperthyroidism. The V gene is TRBV20-1, the J gene TRBJ1-2; possibly TRBD1 for D (5 bases). Sequenced: peripheral blood or thyroid tissue (not recorded which). The CDR3 nucleotides read TGCAGTGGGGGCGGGCTTGGAGATGGCTACACCTTC. It specifies CSGGGLGDGYTF.